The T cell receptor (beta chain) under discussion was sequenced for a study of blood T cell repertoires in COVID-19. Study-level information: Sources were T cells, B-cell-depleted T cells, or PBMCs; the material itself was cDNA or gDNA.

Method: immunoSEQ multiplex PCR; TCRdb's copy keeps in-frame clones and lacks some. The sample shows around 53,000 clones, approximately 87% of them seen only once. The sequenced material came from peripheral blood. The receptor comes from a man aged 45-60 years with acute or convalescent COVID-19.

CDR3: CASSPRGALTGFRDTQYF. The CDR3 nucleotides read TGTGCCAGCAGCCCTAGAGGGGCCTTAACAGGGTTCAGAGATACGCAGTATTTT. This chain links TRBV7-6 with TRBJ2-3; possibly TRBD1 for D (6 bases). The germline V gene has CDR1 SGHVS and CDR2 FNYEAQ. The CDR3 length is 18 residues. Trimming left V 5 bases short and J 5 bases short, with 26 bases between.